This T cell receptor beta chain was documented in a study of blood T cell repertoires in COVID-19. Study as a whole: Specimens from acute and convalescent COVID-19 originated in the United States, Italy and Spain.

The CDR3 loop spans 13 amino acids. The germline CDR1 and CDR2 sequences are MGHDK and SYGVNS. V was clipped by 3 bases and J by 6 bases, with 11 bases between them. Generated by immunoSEQ multiplex PCR, the TCRdb table keeps only in-frame clones and is missing some. The sample lists 150,000 to 200,000 clones, approximately 90% seen once, with around 24% in the top ten. The clonotype originates from a man aged 60 to 69 with acute or convalescent COVID-19. The V call is TRBV25-1, the J call TRBJ1-2; TRBD1 might be the D (6 bases). Sequencing was performed on peripheral blood. The CDR3 loop reads CASSEAGAHGYTF. The DNA for the CDR3 is TGTGCCAGCAGTGAGGCAGGGGCCCATGGCTACACCTTC.